These T cell receptor beta chains were read from a single sample in a study of CD8+ T cells in alopecia areata. Some clones are missing from TCRdb's copy, which holds only in-frame ones; the method was immunoSEQ multiplex PCR. In the table there are around 130,000 clones, around 50% of which are singletons. This specimen was CD4+ T cells sorted from blood, taken at week 0. Receptors originate from a human donor with alopecia areata. The conserved cysteine and the conserved F or W are not part of the CDR3 here. Not all rows give a size; the values are once, few, many and, for expanded clones, a class.

J gene: TRBJ2-1; V gene: TRBV7-9; clone size: few; CDR3 protein: ASSLGAGTNNEQF
J gene: TRBJ1-1; V gene: TRBV9; clone size: NA; CDR3 protein: ASSVDSLVNTEAF
J gene: TRBJ2-3; V gene: TRBV27; clone size: NA; CDR3 protein: ASRWLNTDTQY
J gene: TRBJ2-7; V gene: TRBV6-1; clone size: once; CDR3 protein: ASSEVRDSQQY
J gene: TRBJ1-1; V gene: TRBV12-5; clone size: NA; CDR3 protein: ASGLPRTGNTEAF
J gene: TRBJ1-6; V gene: TRBV19; clone size: NA; CDR3 protein: ASNSGLEASPLH
J gene: TRBJ1-5; V gene: TRBV19; clone size: NA; CDR3 protein: ASSVRDTNQPQH
J gene: TRBJ2-7; V gene: TRBV2; clone size: NA; CDR3 protein: ASSEERAGLGGEQY
J gene: TRBJ1-4; V gene: TRBV7-2; clone size: NA; CDR3 protein: ASSPRAGQNEKLF
J gene: TRBJ2-5; V gene: TRBV6-5; clone size: few; CDR3 protein: ASSEELGTGTQY
J gene: TRBJ1-5; V gene: TRBV7-2; clone size: NA; CDR3 protein: ASSPQGSSNQPQH
J gene: TRBJ1-1; V gene: TRBV7-9; clone size: NA; CDR3 protein: ASSLAEALTEAF
J gene: TRBJ2-5; V gene: TRBV30; clone size: NA; CDR3 protein: AWKPGGETQY